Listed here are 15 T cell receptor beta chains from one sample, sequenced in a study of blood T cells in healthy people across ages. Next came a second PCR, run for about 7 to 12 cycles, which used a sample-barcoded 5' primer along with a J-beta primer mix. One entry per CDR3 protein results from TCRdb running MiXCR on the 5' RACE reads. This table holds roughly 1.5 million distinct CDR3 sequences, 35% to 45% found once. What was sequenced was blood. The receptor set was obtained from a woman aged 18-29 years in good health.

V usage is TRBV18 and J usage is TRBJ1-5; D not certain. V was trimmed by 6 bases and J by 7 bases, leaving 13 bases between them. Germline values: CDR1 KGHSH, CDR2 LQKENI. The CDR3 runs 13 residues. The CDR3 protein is CASSPTPEQPQHF. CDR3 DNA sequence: TGTGCCAGCTCCCCCACTCCCGAACAGCCCCAGCATTTT.

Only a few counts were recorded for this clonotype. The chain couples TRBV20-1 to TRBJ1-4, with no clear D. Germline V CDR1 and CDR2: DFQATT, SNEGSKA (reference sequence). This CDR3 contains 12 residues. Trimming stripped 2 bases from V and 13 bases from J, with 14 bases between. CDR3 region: CSARLTPDGLFF. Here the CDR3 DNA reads TGCAGTGCTAGACTGACCCCCGATGGACTGTTTTTT.

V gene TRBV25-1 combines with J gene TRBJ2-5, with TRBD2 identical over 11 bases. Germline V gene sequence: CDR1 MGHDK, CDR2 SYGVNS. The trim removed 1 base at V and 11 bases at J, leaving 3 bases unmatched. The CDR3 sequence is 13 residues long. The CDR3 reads CASSELVAGGQYF. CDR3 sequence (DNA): TGTGCCAGCAGTGAATTAGTAGCGGGAGGGCAGTACTTC.

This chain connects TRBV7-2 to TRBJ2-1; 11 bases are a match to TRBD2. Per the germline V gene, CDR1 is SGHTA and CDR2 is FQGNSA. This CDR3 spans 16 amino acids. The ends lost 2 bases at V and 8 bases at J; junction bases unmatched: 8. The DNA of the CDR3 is TGTGCCAGCAGCTTAAGGGTAGCGGGGGGGTTGGATGAGCAGTTCTTC. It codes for CASSLRVAGGLDEQFF.

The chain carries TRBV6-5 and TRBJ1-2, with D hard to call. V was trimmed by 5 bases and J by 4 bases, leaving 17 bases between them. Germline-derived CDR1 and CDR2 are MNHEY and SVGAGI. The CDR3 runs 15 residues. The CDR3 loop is CASSNWEGLVYGYTF. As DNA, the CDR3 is TGTGCCAGCAGTAATTGGGAGGGTCTAGTCTATGGCTACACCTTC.

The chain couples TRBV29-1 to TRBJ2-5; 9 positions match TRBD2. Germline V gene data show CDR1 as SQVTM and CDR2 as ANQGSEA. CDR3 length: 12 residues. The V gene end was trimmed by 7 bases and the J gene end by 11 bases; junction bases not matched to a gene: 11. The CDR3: CSGKRGVGEQYF. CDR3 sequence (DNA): TGCAGCGGGAAGCGGGGGGTAGGTGAGCAGTACTTC.

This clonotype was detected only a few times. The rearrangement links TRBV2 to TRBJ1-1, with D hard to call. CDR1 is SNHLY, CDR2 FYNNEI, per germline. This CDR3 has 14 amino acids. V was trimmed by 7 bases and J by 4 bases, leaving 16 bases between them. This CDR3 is CASNLRAGVTEAFF. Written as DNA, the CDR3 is TGTGCCAGCAACTTGAGGGCCGGGGTCACTGAAGCTTTCTTT.

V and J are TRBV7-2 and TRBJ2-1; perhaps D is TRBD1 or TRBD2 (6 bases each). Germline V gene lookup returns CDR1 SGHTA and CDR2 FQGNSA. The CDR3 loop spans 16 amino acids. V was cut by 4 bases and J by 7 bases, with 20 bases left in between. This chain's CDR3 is CASSYGGRGAWNEQFF. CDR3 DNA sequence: TGTGCCAGCAGCTATGGGGGGCGAGGGGCGTGGAATGAGCAGTTCTTC.

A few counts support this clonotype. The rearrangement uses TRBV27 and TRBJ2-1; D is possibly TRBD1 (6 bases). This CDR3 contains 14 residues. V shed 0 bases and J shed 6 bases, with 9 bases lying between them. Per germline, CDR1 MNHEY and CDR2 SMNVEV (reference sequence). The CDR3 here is CASSLSTGFNEQFF. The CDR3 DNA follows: TGTGCCAGCAGTTTATCTACAGGGTTCAATGAGCAGTTCTTC.

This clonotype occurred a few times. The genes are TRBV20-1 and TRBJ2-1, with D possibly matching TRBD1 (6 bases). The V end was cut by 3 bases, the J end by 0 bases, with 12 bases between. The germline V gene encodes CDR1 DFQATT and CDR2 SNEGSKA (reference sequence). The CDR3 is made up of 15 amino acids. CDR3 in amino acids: CSASPPDSSYNEQFF. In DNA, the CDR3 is TGCAGTGCTAGCCCACCGGACAGCTCCTACAATGAGCAGTTCTTC.

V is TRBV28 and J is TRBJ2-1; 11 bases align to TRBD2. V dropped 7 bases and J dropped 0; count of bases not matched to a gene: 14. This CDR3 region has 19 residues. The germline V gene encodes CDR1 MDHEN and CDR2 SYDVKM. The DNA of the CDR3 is TGTGCCAGCATCACGCGGGTAGCGGGGGGGCGTATCTCCTACAATGAGCAGTTCTTC. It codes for CASITRVAGGRISYNEQFF.

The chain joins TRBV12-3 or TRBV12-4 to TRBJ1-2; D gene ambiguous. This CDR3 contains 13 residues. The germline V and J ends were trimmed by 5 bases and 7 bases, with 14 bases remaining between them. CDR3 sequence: CASSPLTLSGYTF. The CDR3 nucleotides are TGTGCCAGCAGTCCCTTAACCCTAAGTGGCTACACCTTC.

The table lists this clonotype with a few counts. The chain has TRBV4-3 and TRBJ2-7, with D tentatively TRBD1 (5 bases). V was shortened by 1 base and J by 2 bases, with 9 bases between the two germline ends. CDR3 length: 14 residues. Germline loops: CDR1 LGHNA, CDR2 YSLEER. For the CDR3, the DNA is TGCGCCAGCAGCCAAGTAACAGGACCCTACGAGCAGTACTTC. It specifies CASSQVTGPYEQYF.

The CDR3 reads CASSGWGRVRNEQFF. For the CDR3, the DNA is TGTGCCAGCAGTGGGTGGGGACGGGTTCGCAATGAGCAGTTCTTC. The chain employs TRBV12-3 or TRBV12-4 and TRBJ2-1; possibly TRBD1 or TRBD2 for D (5 bases each). The V and J ends lost 5 bases and 6 bases respectively, with 17 bases between them. CDR3 size: 15 residues.

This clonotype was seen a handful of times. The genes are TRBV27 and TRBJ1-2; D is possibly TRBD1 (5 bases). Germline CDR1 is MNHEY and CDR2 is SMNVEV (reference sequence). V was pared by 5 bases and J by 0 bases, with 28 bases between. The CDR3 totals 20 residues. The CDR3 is CASSIVPVGTAFSSNYGYTF. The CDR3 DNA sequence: TGTGCCAGCAGTATCGTCCCCGTAGGGACTGCGTTCTCCTCTAACTATGGCTACACCTTC.